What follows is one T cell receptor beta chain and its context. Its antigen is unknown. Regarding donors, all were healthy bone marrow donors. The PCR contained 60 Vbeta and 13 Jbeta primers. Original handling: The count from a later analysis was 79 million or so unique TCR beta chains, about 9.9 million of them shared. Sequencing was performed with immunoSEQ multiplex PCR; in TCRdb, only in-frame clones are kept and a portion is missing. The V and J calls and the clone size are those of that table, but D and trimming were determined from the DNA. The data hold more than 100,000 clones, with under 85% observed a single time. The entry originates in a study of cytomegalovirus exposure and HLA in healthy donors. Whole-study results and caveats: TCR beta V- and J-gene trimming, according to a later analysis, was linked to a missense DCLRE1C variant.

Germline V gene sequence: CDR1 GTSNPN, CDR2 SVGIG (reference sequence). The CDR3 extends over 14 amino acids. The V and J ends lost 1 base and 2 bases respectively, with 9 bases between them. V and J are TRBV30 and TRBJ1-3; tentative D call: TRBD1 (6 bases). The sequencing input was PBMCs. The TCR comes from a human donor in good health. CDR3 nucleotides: TGTGCCTGGAGTGCACAGGGAGCTGGAAACACCATATATTTT. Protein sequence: CAWSAQGAGNTIYF.